This T cell receptor beta chain was captured by sequencing in a study of blood T cell repertoires in COVID-19. Trimming shortened V by 2 bases and J by 5 bases, and 7 bases separated the two germline ends. The CDR3 consists of 13 residues. Looked up from germline, CDR1 is LGHDT and CDR2 is YNNKEL (reference sequence). Some clones are missing from TCRdb's copy, which holds only in-frame ones; the method was immunoSEQ multiplex PCR. The table has under 550,000 clones, 85% to 90% seen once; the top ten hold roughly 0.84%. Followed over time, Seattle patients had been enrolled while infection was active.

This chain connects TRBV3-1 (or the pseudogene TRBV3-2) to TRBJ1-5; D uncertain. The receptor was derived from a man aged 18 to 30 with COVID-19, enrolled during active disease. Sequenced input: peripheral blood. CDR3 coding DNA: TGTGCCAGCAGCCAATTCACAGATCAGCCCCAGCATTTT. This gives the protein CASSQFTDQPQHF.